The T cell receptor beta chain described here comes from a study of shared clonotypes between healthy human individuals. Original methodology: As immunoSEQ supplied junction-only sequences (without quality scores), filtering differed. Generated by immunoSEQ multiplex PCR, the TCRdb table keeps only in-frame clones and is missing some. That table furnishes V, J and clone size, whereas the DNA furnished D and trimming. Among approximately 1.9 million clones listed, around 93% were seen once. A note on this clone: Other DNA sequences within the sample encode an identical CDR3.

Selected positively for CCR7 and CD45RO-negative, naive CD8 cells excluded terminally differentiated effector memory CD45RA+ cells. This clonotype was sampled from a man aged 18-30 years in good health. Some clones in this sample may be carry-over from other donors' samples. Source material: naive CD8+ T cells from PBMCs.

The DNA for the CDR3 is TGCAGCGTAGGGACGGGGAACTATGGCTACACCTTC. Encoded protein: CSVGTGNYGYTF. The V call is TRBV29-1, the J call TRBJ1-2; possible D gene TRBD1, 5 bases. V was shortened by 6 bases and J by 2 bases, with 10 bases between the two germline ends. CDR3 length equals 12 residues. Per germline, CDR1 SQVTM and CDR2 ANQGSEA.